The 29 T cell receptor beta chains below were found in one sample sequenced in a study of T cell responses to AZD1222 COVID-19 vaccine (dated by TCRdb to the early 2020s). The intended sense of this specimen's time point label: about 28 days (+/-7) after the second vaccine dose. The meaning of the sample's treatment or condition label: meningococcal conjugate vaccine given as trial control. The library was generated by the immunoSEQ multiplex PCR assay. Sourced from immuneACCESS, this table was stored by TCRdb with only in-frame sequences that have V and J called. A share of the clones is absent; for the studies checked, an unresolved V gene accounts for under half, and the remainder has no known explanation. In this sample the table shows approximately 68,000 clones, more than 70% of which occur a single time. 4% to 5.5% of the sample comes from the top ten. Sequencing used peripheral blood, obtained 28 days after the second dose of the MenACWY control vaccine. These receptors all stem from an adult who received the MenACWY meningococcal vaccine as a control.

The table lists this clone with a count of one. The V and J genes are TRBV7-2 and TRBJ2-3; 7 bases match TRBD2. The CDR3 consists of 18 residues. The trim removed 4 bases at V and 6 bases at J, leaving 19 bases unmatched. CDR1 is SGHTA and CDR2 is FQGNSA in the germline V gene. The CDR3 sequence is CASSSPSRLARRGDTQYF. The CDR3, as DNA: TGTGCCAGCAGCTCCCCATCCAGACTAGCAAGGAGAGGGGATACGCAGTATTTT. Variable domain in full (rest from reference TRBV7-2 and TRBJ2-3): GAGVSQSPSNKVTEKGKDVELRCDPISGHTALYWYRQSLGQGLEFLIYFQGNSAPDKSGLPSDRFSAERTGGSVSTLTIQRTQQEDSAVYLCASSSPSRLARRGDTQYFGPGTRLTVL.

The V call is TRBV19, the J call TRBJ1-2; D remains unclear. CDR3 size: 13 residues. CDR1 is LNHDA, CDR2 SQIVND, per germline (reference sequence). Trimming left V 7 bases short and J 2 bases short, with 11 bases between. The CDR3 sequence is CASKTQENYGYTF. CDR3 in DNA: TGTGCCAGTAAAACCCAGGAAAACTATGGCTACACCTTC.

This clone was picked up one time. The chain uses TRBV10-3 and TRBJ1-1; the match to TRBD1 covers 9 bases. Germline V gives CDR1 ENHRY, CDR2 SYGVKD. The CDR3 totals 15 residues. Unmatched junction bases numbered 6, after V lost 4 bases and J lost 3 bases. The CDR3 DNA is TGTGCCATCAGTGGGGCAGGACAGGGGTACACTGAAGCTTTCTTT. Protein product: CAISGAGQGYTEAFF.

The genes are TRBV28 and TRBJ1-5; TRBD1 is a possible D gene (5 bases). Germline V lookup: CDR1 MDHEN, CDR2 SYDVKM. The CDR3 length is 15 residues. V shed 4 bases and J shed 0 bases, with 10 bases lying between them. This CDR3 is CASSYRDGSNQPQHF. The CDR3 DNA follows: TGTGCCAGCAGTTACCGGGACGGTAGCAATCAGCCCCAGCATTTT.

The chain couples TRBV2 to TRBJ1-5; D not resolved. V lost 6 bases, J lost 3 bases, and 6 bases lay in between. Germline lookup yields CDR1 SNHLY and CDR2 FYNNEI. This CDR3 spans 12 amino acids. CDR3 region: CASSGFNQPQHF. The CDR3, as DNA: TGTGCCAGCAGCGGCTTCAATCAGCCCCAGCATTTT.

This chain joins TRBV15 and TRBJ1-2, with 7 nucleotides matching TRBD1. Germline trimming cut 1 base from V and 3 bases from J; bases unmatched to any gene: 5. Germline CDR1 is LNHNV and CDR2 is YYDKDF (reference sequence). The CDR3 is 15 amino acids. The CDR3 loop reads CATSRGGTGDYGYTF. The CDR3 DNA reads as TGTGCCACCAGCAGAGGTGGCACAGGGGACTATGGCTACACCTTC.

Here the CDR3 reads CATNAGRYSNQPQHF. CDR3 nucleotides: TGTGCCACCAACGCAGGGAGATACAGCAATCAGCCCCAGCATTTT. The chain carries TRBV19 and TRBJ1-5; maybe TRBD1 (5 bases). The V end lost 10 bases, the J end lost 1 base, and 17 bases lay between the germline ends. This CDR3 is built from 15 residues. Germline CDR1 LNHDA, CDR2 SQIVND (reference sequence).

The chain uses TRBV7-9 and TRBJ2-7, with TRBD1 identical over 7 bases. The CDR3 has 12 residues. Germline V gives CDR1 SEHNR, CDR2 FQNEAQ (reference sequence). Trimming at V came to 6 bases and at J to 4 bases, leaving 3 bases not matched to a gene. The CDR3 sequence: CASSSTGYEQYF. DNA of the CDR3: TGTGCCAGCAGTTCGACAGGGTACGAGCAGTACTTC. The whole variable domain, remainder taken from reference TRBV7-9 and TRBJ2-7, is DTGVSQNPRHKITKRGQNVTFRCDPISEHNRLYWYRQTLGQGPEFLTYFQNEAQLEKSRLLSDRFSAERPKGSFSTLEIQRTEQGDSAMYLCASSSTGYEQYFGPGTRLTVT.

This clone was counted once. The chain carries TRBV18 and TRBJ2-7; D is undetermined. Germline V gene data show CDR1 as KGHSH and CDR2 as LQKENI. The CDR3 totals 14 residues. Between the trimmed V and J ends, which lost 2 bases and 3 bases, there was a span of 11 bases. The DNA of the CDR3 is TGTGCCAGCTCACCATACAAGTCACTCTACGAGCAGTACTTC. As protein: CASSPYKSLYEQYF.

This sequence joins TRBV7-9 and TRBJ2-3; D is possibly TRBD2 (5 bases). Trimming removed 4 bases at V and 11 bases at J, with 16 bases between. Germline CDR1 is SEHNR and CDR2 is FQNEAQ (reference sequence). The CDR3 consists of 13 residues. The CDR3 sequence is CASSSPQLAWQYF. The CDR3 bases are TGTGCCAGCAGCTCCCCCCAGTTAGCGTGGCAGTATTTT.

This clone showed up just once. The CDR3 bases are TGTGCCAGCAGTTACAAAATGTACGGCGAGCAGTACTTC. It encodes CASSYKMYGEQYF. The chain has TRBV28 and TRBJ2-7, with unresolved D. The germline V and J ends were trimmed by 4 bases and 6 bases, with 13 bases remaining between them. The CDR3 runs 13 residues. Germline CDR1 MDHEN, CDR2 SYDVKM.

This clone has more than one count but fewer than ten. The genes are TRBV5-1 and TRBJ2-1; TRBD1 matches at 7 bases. Trimming took 3 bases from V and 6 from J; bases not matched to a gene: 6. The germline V gene has CDR1 SGHRS and CDR2 YFSETQ. The CDR3 loop spans 14 amino acids. CDR3 sequence: CASSSGGSPNEQFF. CDR3 nucleotide sequence: TGCGCCAGCAGCTCAGGGGGTTCCCCCAATGAGCAGTTCTTC.

The chain joins TRBV7-9 to TRBJ1-6; D is possibly TRBD1 (5 bases). Looked up from germline, CDR1 is SEHNR and CDR2 is FQNEAQ (reference sequence). The CDR3 is 16 residues long. V gave up 5 bases and J gave up 9 bases, with 20 bases separating them. CDR3 coding DNA: TGTGCCAGCAGCCGAGGACAAGACGCAGGTGGTTCACCCCTCCACTTT. Amino acid sequence: CASSRGQDAGGSPLHF.

Comments on this clone: Other DNA sequences from this sample encode an identical CDR3 as well. The V gene is TRBV11-3, the J gene TRBJ2-7; D not resolved. The CDR3 length is 13 residues. V was clipped by 2 bases and J by 3 bases, with 8 bases between them. CDR1 and CDR2 (germline): SGHNT, YENEEA. The DNA for the CDR3 is TGTGCCAGCAGCTTACGGGTTGGCTACGAGCAGTACTTC. This gives the protein CASSLRVGYEQYF.

This chain links TRBV5-1 with TRBJ2-7; 11 bases align to TRBD1. The trim removed 6 bases at V and 3 bases at J, leaving 5 bases unmatched. CDR3 length: 14 residues. Germline loops: CDR1 SGHRS, CDR2 YFSETQ. The CDR3 DNA reads as TGCGCCAGCACGATAGGGACAGGGGGCTACGAGCAGTACTTC. This codes for CASTIGTGGYEQYF.

The chain carries TRBV19 and TRBJ1-5, with 8 bases lining up with TRBD1. Germline CDR1 LNHDA, CDR2 SQIVND (reference sequence). V lost 2 bases to trimming and J lost 2 bases; unmatched junction nucleotides: 5. The CDR3 runs to 16 residues. CDR3 region: CASSIYGTGRNQPQHF. The CDR3 coding sequence is TGTGCCAGTAGTATATACGGGACAGGACGCAATCAGCCCCAGCATTTT.

The chain has TRBV14 and TRBJ1-1; D not certain. Per germline, CDR1 SGHDN and CDR2 FVKESK. The CDR3 has 14 residues. The ends were cut back, 0 bases at V and 4 bases at J, with 9 bases in the middle. CDR3 loop: CASSQDLGSTEAFF. Written as DNA, the CDR3 is TGTGCCAGCAGCCAAGATTTGGGTTCCACTGAAGCTTTCTTT.

This sequence joins TRBV7-9 and TRBJ2-7; tentatively, D is TRBD2 (5 bases). CDR3 size: 14 residues. CDR1 is SEHNR and CDR2 is FQNEAQ in the germline V gene (reference sequence). V was trimmed by 5 bases and J by 4 bases, leaving 15 bases between them. CDR3 in amino acids: CASSPDSKAYEQYF. In DNA, the CDR3 is TGTGCCAGCAGCCCGGACTCAAAGGCGTACGAGCAGTACTTC.

This chain uses TRBV10-1 with TRBJ2-1, with 8 positions matching TRBD1. Losses at the gene ends were 2 bases for V and 1 base for J; bases not matched to a gene: 1. CDR1 is WNHNN and CDR2 is SYGVQD in the germline V gene (reference sequence). The CDR3 extends over 15 amino acids. CDR3 protein: CASSEGQGSYNEQFF. The CDR3 nucleotides read TGCGCCAGCAGTGAGGGACAGGGTTCCTACAATGAGCAGTTCTTC.

This chain connects TRBV2 to TRBJ1-6; D might be TRBD1 (5 bases). The CDR3 consists of 16 residues. V dropped 3 bases and J dropped 8 bases, with 17 bases sitting between them. The V gene's germline CDR1 is SNHLY and CDR2 FYNNEI. The CDR3 bases are TGTGCCAGCAGTGATTCTAGAACGGGGGAAGATTCACCCCTCCACTTT. It translates to CASSDSRTGEDSPLHF.

Only one count was recorded for this clone. The chain has TRBV10-3 and TRBJ2-7, with D tentatively TRBD1 (5 bases). The CDR3 covers 18 residues. Germline lookup yields CDR1 ENHRY and CDR2 SYGVKD. V lost 6 bases and J lost 0, with 24 bases in between. The CDR3 nucleotides read TGTGCCATCAGGGGCAAGGGGCGCCACGCTAACCTCTCCTACGAGCAGTACTTC. Its protein is CAIRGKGRHANLSYEQYF.

The chain couples TRBV28 to TRBJ2-5, with 11 bases fitting TRBD1. The CDR3 consists of 14 residues. Trimming took 5 bases from V and 5 from J; bases not matched to a gene: 4. Germline assignment: CDR1 MDHEN and CDR2 SYDVKM. CDR3 in amino acids: CASSRDRGSETQYF. The CDR3 DNA reads TGTGCCAGCAGTAGGGACAGGGGGAGCGAGACCCAGTACTTC.

The gene calls are TRBV19 and TRBJ1-2, with D maybe TRBD1 (5 bases). V lost 10 bases and J 4 bases, leaving 25 bases between the germline ends. Germline CDR1 LNHDA, CDR2 SQIVND (reference sequence). The CDR3 is 16 residues long. The CDR3 DNA reads TGTGCCACCTCGCGGGTGGGGGATTTACGGAGCTATGGCTACACCTTC. Its protein is CATSRVGDLRSYGYTF.

In its sample, this clone was seen once. This CDR3 reads CATAAAIANTGELFF. DNA of the CDR3: TGTGCCACCGCGGCGGCAATCGCGAACACCGGGGAGCTGTTTTTT. The chain combines TRBV24-1 with TRBJ2-2; D gene unclear. This CDR3 spans 15 amino acids. Trimming took 9 bases from V and 0 from J, leaving 13 bases between them. Germline V gives CDR1 KGHDR, CDR2 SFDVKD.

The chain recombines TRBV7-2 with TRBJ1-3; D is ambiguous. This CDR3 has 13 amino acids. Germline CDR1 and CDR2: SGHTA and FQGNSA. The ends were cut back, 5 bases at V and 1 base at J, with 6 bases in the middle. CDR3 sequence reads: CASSDASGNTIYF. The CDR3 DNA reads TGTGCCAGCAGCGATGCATCTGGAAACACCATATATTTT.

This clone was detected once. The rearrangement joins TRBV23-1 to TRBJ1-3; no clear D. TRBV23-1 qualifies as an ORF whose function is uncertain. The ends were cut back, 0 bases at V and 1 base at J, with 10 bases in the middle. This CDR3 has 16 residues. CDR3 DNA: TGCGCCAGCAGTCAATCCTCATCGGGATCTGGAAACACCATATATTTT. Residues: CASSQSSSGSGNTIYF.

This chain uses TRBV30 with TRBJ2-7; 10 nucleotides align to TRBD1. Germline V gene data show CDR1 as GTSNPN and CDR2 as SVGIG (reference sequence). This CDR3 contains 15 residues. The junction had 11 bases not matched to a gene; V was cut back by 4 bases and J by 5 bases. This CDR3 is CAWNSPGQGSHEQYF. The CDR3 nucleotides are TGTGCCTGGAACTCGCCGGGACAGGGGAGTCACGAGCAGTACTTC.

The chain employs TRBV4-3 and TRBJ2-1; tentatively, D is TRBD1 (6 bases). Germline-derived CDR1 and CDR2 are LGHNA and YSLEER. The V gene lost 5 bases and the J gene lost 7 bases, with 12 bases spanning the gap. The CDR3 has 13 residues. The CDR3 loop reads CASSARRGNEQFF. The CDR3 bases are TGCGCCAGCAGCGCCAGAAGGGGGAATGAGCAGTTCTTC.

The chain combines TRBV28 with TRBJ2-2; perhaps TRBD1 as D (6 bases). Germline loops: CDR1 MDHEN, CDR2 SYDVKM. Trimming pared 11 bases from V and 0 bases from J, leaving 10 bases between. The length of the CDR3 is 13 residues. The CDR3 reads CAYGTPNTGELFF. CDR3 DNA sequence: TGTGCCTACGGGACACCGAACACCGGGGAGCTGTTTTTT.